This T cell receptor beta chain was recorded in a study of Tregs in tolerant kidney transplant recipients. Overall study results and limits: Activated donor B cell expansion appeared to reveal the most relevant donor-specific TCRbeta repertoire. This study did not directly address biological reproducibility. Some patients' samples used different primers over time, so nucleotide sequences weren't comparable.

The nonmyeloablative bone marrow transplants came from related graft donors, with transient mixed chimerism. Unstimulated regulatory T cells (CD4+CD25+CD127-), CD4+CD25- non-regulatory cells, CD4 and CD8 cells were FACS-sorted from thawed PBMCs. A word on this clone: Its cognate antigen is unknown.

With V trimmed by 5 bases and J by 3 bases, 7 bases remained unmatched. The CDR3 loop spans 14 amino acids. Germline CDR1 is MNHEY and CDR2 is SMNVEV (reference sequence). Produced via immunoSEQ multiplex PCR; TCRdb's table is partial and in-frame only. The data contain nearly 50,000 clones, roughly nine tenths of them singletons. This clonotype was sampled from a human patient who received a combined kidney and bone marrow transplant. Some of these T cells may belong to the graft donor. The chain uses TRBV27 and TRBJ2-7; TRBD1 aligns across 7 bases. Sample: CD8+ T cells from blood (PBMCs), taken 12 months after the transplant. CDR3 protein: CASSPWDSNYEQYF. CDR3 DNA sequence: TGTGCCAGCAGTCCCTGGGACAGTAACTACGAGCAGTACTTC.